The source of this T cell receptor (beta chain) is a study of blood T cell repertoires in COVID-19. On the study more broadly: Donors in the United States, Italy and Spain gave samples during acute or convalescent COVID-19. PBMCs, B-cell-depleted T cells, or T cells were the source of the cDNA or gDNA that made up the material.

Germline V gene lookup returns CDR1 SGDLS and CDR2 YYNGEE. V dropped 4 bases and J dropped 6; count of bases not matched to a gene: 8. The CDR3 consists of 15 residues. Under the authors' procedure: Counts of nucleated cells, estimated from reference gene primer amplification, were obtained. Here immunoSEQ multiplex PCR was the method, and the copy in TCRdb shows in-frame clones only, minus some. The V and J calls and clone size were taken over from that table, and D and trimming were inferred from the DNA. Among some 110,000 clones listed, roughly 85% were seen once. The rearrangement uses TRBV9 and TRBJ1-4; 8 positions agree with TRBD1. Sequenced: peripheral blood. The TCR sequence derives from a woman older than 75 with acute or convalescent COVID-19. The CDR3 is CASSPRTGPDEKLFF. DNA for the CDR3: TGTGCCAGCAGCCCTCGGACAGGGCCAGATGAAAAACTGTTTTTT.